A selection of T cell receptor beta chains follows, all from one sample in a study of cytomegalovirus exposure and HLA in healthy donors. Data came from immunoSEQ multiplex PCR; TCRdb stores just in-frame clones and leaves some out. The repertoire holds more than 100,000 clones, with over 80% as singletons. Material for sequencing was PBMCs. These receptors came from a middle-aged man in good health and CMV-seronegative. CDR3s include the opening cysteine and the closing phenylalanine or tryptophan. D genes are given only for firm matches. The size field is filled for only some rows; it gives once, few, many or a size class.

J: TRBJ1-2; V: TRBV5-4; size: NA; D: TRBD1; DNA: TGTGCCAGCAGCGCATTTTCGGGACAGGAGATCTTC; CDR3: CASSAFSGQEIF
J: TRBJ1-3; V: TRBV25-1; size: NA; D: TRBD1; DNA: TGTGCCAGCAGTGAAGGACAGGGAGGGTCTGGAAACACCATATATTTT; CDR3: CASSEGQGGSGNTIYF
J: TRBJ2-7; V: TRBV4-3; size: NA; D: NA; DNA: TGCGCCAGCAGCCAAGTTTTTGGGACATTTTACGAGCAGTACTTC; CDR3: CASSQVFGTFYEQYF
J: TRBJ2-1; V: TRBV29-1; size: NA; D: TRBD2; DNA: TGCAGCGTTGAGGGAGGGGCCAGCTCCTACAATGAGCAGTTCTTC; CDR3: CSVEGGASSYNEQFF
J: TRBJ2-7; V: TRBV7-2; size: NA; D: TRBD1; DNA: TGTGCCAGCAGACACCGGGACAGGGAGGACTACGAGCAGTACTTC; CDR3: CASRHRDREDYEQYF
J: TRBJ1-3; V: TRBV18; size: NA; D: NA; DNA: TGTGCCAGCTCACTCCACAGAGCAACTGGAAACACCATATATTTT; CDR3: CASSLHRATGNTIYF
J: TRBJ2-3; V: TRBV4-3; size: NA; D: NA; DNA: TGCGCCAGCAGACAGAGTGGGGCTCCCACAGATACGCAGTATTTT; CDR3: CASRQSGAPTDTQYF
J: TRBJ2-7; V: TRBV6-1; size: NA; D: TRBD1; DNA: TGTGCCAGCAGTGAAGTGGGGGCAGGGGGCGAGCAGTACTTC; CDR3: CASSEVGAGGEQYF
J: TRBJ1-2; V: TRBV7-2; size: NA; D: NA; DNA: TGTGCCAGCAGCTTATTTAGGGGCGGTATGGGCGGCTACACCTTC; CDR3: CASSLFRGGMGGYTF
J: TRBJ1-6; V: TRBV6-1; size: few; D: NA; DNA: TGTGCCAGCACGAACGACAGGCTCGGTTCACCCCTCCACTTT; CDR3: CASTNDRLGSPLHF
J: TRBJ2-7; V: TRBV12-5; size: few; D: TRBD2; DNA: TGTGCTAGTGGTTTGGTACTTGGCGGGAGGGTTGTTTACGAGCAGTACTTC; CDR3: CASGLVLGGRVVYEQYF
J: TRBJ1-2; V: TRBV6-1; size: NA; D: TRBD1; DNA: TGTGCCAGCAGTCCGGACAGGACTAGCGGCTACACCTTC; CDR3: CASSPDRTSGYTF
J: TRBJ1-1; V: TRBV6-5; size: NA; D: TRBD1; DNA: TGTGCCAGCAGCCCGGGACAGCTACCGAACACTGAAGCTTTCTTT; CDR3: CASSPGQLPNTEAFF
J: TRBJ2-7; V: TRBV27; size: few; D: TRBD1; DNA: TGTGCCAGCAGTCCGCCTTTGCCGCGGGACAGGGCCTACGAGCAGTACTTC; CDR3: CASSPPLPRDRAYEQYF
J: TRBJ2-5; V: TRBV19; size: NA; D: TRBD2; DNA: TGTGCCAGTAGTAAGGCGGGGGGCCGAGAAAAGACCCAGTACTTC; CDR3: CASSKAGGREKTQYF
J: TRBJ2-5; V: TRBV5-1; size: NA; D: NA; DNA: TGCGCCAGCAGCTTGGGGACAACACAAGAGACCCAGTACTTC; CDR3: CASSLGTTQETQYF
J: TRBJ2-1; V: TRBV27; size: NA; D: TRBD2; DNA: TGTGCCAGCAAAATTTTAGCGGGGAGCTCCTACAATGAGCAGTTCTTC; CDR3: CASKILAGSSYNEQFF
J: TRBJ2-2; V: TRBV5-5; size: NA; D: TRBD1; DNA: TGTGCCAGCAGGGGGACAGTCAACACCGGGGAGCTGTTTTTT; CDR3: CASRGTVNTGELFF
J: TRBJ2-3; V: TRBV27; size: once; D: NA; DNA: TGTGCCAGCAGTCTAGGGGGGGGGACGACAGATACGCAGTATTTT; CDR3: CASSLGGGTTDTQYF
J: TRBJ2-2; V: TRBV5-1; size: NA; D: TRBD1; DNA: TGCGCCAGCAGCTTGGGACAGGGGGCCCACGGGGAGCTGTTTTTT; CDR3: CASSLGQGAHGELFF
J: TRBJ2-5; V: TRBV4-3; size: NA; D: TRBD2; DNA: TGCGCCAGCAGCCAATTCCCCACGCGGGGGGGTGTGGGAGAGACCCAGTACTTC; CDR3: CASSQFPTRGGVGETQYF
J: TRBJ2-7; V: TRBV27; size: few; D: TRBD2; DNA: TGTGCCAGCGGCTCCGGGACTAGCGGATACGAGCAGTACTTC; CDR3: CASGSGTSGYEQYF
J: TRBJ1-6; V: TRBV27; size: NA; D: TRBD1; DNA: TGTGCCAGCAGTGACGGGACAGGTCGTTCACCCCTCCACTTT; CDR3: CASSDGTGRSPLHF
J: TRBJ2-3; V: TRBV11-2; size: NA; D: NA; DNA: TGTGCCAGCAGCTTACAACAGGGTAGGGATACGCAGTATTTT; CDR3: CASSLQQGRDTQYF
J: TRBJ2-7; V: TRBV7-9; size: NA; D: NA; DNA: TGTGCCAGCAGTGCGGGGTTGGGGGACGAGCAGTACTTC; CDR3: CASSAGLGDEQYF
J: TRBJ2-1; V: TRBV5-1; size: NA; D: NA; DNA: TGCGCCAGCAGCTTGGAGGGCAGGGAGGAAATGGACAATGAGCAGTTCTTC; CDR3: CASSLEGREEMDNEQFF
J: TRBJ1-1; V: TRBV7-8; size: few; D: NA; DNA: TGTGCCAGCAGCTCGTCGAGACCGGGTCTTCGGGACACTGAAGCTTTCTTT; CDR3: CASSSSRPGLRDTEAFF
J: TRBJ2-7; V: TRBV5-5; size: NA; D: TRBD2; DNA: TGTGCCAGCAGCCGTAGCGGGTCTAGCTCCTACGAGCAGTACTTC; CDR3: CASSRSGSSSYEQYF
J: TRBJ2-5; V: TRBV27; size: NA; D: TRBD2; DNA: TGTGCCAGCAGTTTACTCGGACTAGCGAAGGGGCAAGAGACCCAGTACTTC; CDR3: CASSLLGLAKGQETQYF
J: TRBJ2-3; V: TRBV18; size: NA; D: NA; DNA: TGTGCCAGCTCACCGCCACTCCTACGGGATACGCAGTATTTT; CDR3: CASSPPLLRDTQYF
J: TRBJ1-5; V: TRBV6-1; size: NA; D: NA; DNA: TGTGCCAGCAGTGAAGTTTGGGCAGCTAGCGGTCCCCAGCATTTT; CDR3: CASSEVWAASGPQHF
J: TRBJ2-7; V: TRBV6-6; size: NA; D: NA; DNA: TGTGCCAGCAGTCTTCTAACGGAGACGAGCGAGCAGTACTTC; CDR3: CASSLLTETSEQYF
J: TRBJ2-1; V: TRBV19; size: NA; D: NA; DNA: TGTGCCAGTAGTTTCCTCCGACAGGCTGGATCCTACAATGAGCAGTTCTTC; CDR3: CASSFLRQAGSYNEQFF
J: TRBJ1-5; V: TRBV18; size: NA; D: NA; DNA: TGTGCCAGCTCACCCCAGGGTGAGAGCAATCAGCCCCAGCATTTT; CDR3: CASSPQGESNQPQHF
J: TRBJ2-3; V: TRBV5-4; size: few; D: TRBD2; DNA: TGTGCCAGCAGCTTGGGAGCGCGGGGGGGCCAAACAGATACGCAGTATTTT; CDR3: CASSLGARGGQTDTQYF
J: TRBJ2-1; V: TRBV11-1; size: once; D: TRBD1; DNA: TGTGCCAGCAGCGACTCGGACAGGGGACCCTACAATGAGCAGTTCTTC; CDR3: CASSDSDRGPYNEQFF
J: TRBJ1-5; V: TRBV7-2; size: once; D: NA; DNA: TGTGCCAGCAGCCCCACAGGGTTCAGCAATCAGCCCCAGCATTTT; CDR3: CASSPTGFSNQPQHF
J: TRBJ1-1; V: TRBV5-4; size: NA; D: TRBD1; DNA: TGTGCCAGCAGCTTAGTGGGACAGAGGGGCGAAGCTTTCTTT; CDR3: CASSLVGQRGEAFF
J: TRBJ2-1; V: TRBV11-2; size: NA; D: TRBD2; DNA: TGTGCCAGCAGCTCCAGACTAGCGGGAGGGCAATACAATGAGCAGTTCTTC; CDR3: CASSSRLAGGQYNEQFF
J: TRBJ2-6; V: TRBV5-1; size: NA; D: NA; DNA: TGCGCCAGCAGCGGTGGGTCTGGGCTCCACTCTGGGGCCAACGTCCTGACTTTC; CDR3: CASSGGSGLHSGANVLTF
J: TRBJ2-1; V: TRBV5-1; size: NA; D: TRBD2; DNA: TGCGCCAGCAGCTTGGAACTAGCGGGGGGCTTGGAGCAGTTCTTC; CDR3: CASSLELAGGLEQFF
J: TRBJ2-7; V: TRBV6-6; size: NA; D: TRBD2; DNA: TGTGCCAGCAGTTACTCACGGGAGGCCGGCGACGAGCAGTACTTC; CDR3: CASSYSREAGDEQYF
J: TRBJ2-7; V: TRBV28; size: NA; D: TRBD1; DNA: TGTGCCAGCAGTTCATTGACAGGGGTCTACGAGCAGTACTTC; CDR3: CASSSLTGVYEQYF
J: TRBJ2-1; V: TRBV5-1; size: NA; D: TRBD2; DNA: TGCGCCAGCAGCTTGGAGGGACTAGCGGGAGAAAATGAGCAGTTCTTC; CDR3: CASSLEGLAGENEQFF
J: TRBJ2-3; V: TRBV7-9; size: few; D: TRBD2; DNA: TGTGCCAGCAGCAAAAGCGGGGCAGATACGCAGTATTTT; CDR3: CASSKSGADTQYF
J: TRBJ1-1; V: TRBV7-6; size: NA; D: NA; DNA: TGTGCCAGCAGCTTAGAAAGGACAGCCACTGAAGCTTTCTTT; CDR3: CASSLERTATEAFF
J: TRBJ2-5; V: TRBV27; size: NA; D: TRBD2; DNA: TGTGCCAGCAAGACTAGCGGGAGATGGGAGACCCAGTACTTC; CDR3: CASKTSGRWETQYF
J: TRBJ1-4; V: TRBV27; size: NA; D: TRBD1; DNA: TGTGCCAGCAGACCCGGACAGGCGGCTAATGAAAAACTGTTTTTT; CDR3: CASRPGQAANEKLFF
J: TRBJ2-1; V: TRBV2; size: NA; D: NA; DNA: TGTGCCAGCAGTGGGTTTGGGACTGGCTCCTACAATGAGCAGTTCTTC; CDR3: CASSGFGTGSYNEQFF
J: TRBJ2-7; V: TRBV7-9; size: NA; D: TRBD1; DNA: TGTGCCAGCAGCTCCCTGCAACCGGGACAGGGGTCATCCACCTTC; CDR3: CASSSLQPGQGSSTF
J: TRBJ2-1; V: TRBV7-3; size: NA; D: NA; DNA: TGTGCCAGCAGCTTACCCGGCAGGGCAAATGAGCAGTTCTTC; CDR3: CASSLPGRANEQFF
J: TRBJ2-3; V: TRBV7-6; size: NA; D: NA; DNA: TGTGCCAGCACCTTAGCGGCTAGCACAGATACGCAGTATTTT; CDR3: CASTLAASTDTQYF